Here is one T cell receptor (beta chain) with its context. What it recognizes is unknown. The sample belongs to a study of OX40 agonist ivuxolimab in advanced cancers. Study background: The dose of intravenous ivuxolimab that patients received every 2 weeks ranged from 0.01 to 10 mg/kg. Hepatocellular carcinoma, melanoma, renal cell or head and neck cancer occurred in dose-escalation patients. Study-level points and caveats: Certain nonresponding patients likewise had low normalized T-cell clonal expansion.

Patients were ineligible given autoimmune disease history or systemic immunosuppression. Trimming took off 4 bases at V and 0 bases at J, with 19 bases between the two ends. Germline loops: CDR1 SGHDT, CDR2 YYEEEE. The CDR3 contains 17 residues. The repertoire was sequenced with immunoSEQ multiplex PCR; TCRdb's copy has only in-frame clones and lacks some. The data contain 60,000 to 75,000 clones, about 81% of them singletons. The chain carries TRBV5-6 and TRBJ1-1; TRBD1 is a possible D gene (6 bases). The sample here was CD4+ or CD8+ T cells sorted from blood, taken in a trial of the OX40 agonist ivuxolimab. The source is an adult with an advanced solid tumor such as melanoma, head and neck, liver or kidney cancer. The CDR3 protein is CASSPAGGAGMNTEAFF. Here the CDR3 DNA reads TGTGCCAGCAGCCCCGCGGGGGGCGCGGGGATGAACACTGAAGCTTTCTTT.